This T cell receptor (beta chain) was obtained from a study of T cells expressing NK-cell markers (dated by TCRdb to the early 2020s). About the study as a whole: TCR beta-chain repertoires were profiled in sorted CD3+CD56+NKG2C+, CD3+CD56+NKG2C- and CD3+CD56-NKG2C+ T-cell subsets from several donors. Libraries were sequenced as 2 x 150 bp reads on Illumina HiSeq 2000/2500, MiSeq or NextSeq. Randomly selected healthy volunteers, three men and five women, were used as the eight sequenced donors. Most of the eight sequenced donors were HCMV-seropositive and one was HCMV-seronegative. What the work shows at the level of the full study, not this receptor alone: It remained unclear whether the expanded NKG2C-expressing T cell clones were specific for HCMV antigens. Those dominant clonotypes were again the most abundant among CD3+CD56-NKG2C+ cells in four donors, at roughly 25-60.1%. In more than 5 donors, the dominant CD3+CD56+NKG2C+ clonotypes were found to rank among the top 10 CD8+ clonotypes and to make up roughly 1.0-7.0% of CD8+ T cells.

The CDR3 contains 14 residues, cysteine and phenylalanine counted. This entry has no DNA. For this clonotype: Its binding antigen is unknown.

These reads were obtained on an Illumina HiSeq 2000. 5'RACE template switching, by which a universal primer site and unique molecular identifiers were added, was used to make TCR beta cDNA libraries. cDNA synthesis was primed from the TCR beta constant segment, followed by two successive PCR amplification steps. Per the source publication's procedure: Reads were demultiplexed and grouped by UMI with MIGEC, and clonotypes were assembled and quantified with MiTCR. To remove erroneous sequences, TCR cDNA sequences were retained only when supported by two or more reads. The tcR package was used for downstream repertoire analysis, and clonotypes were matched between fractions using CDR3 nucleotide sequence together with V segment. VDJmatch was used to annotate antigen specificity against VDJdb, with one amino acid substitution in CDR3 permitted. Reprocessed by TCRdb, the reads give a single entry per CDR3 protein sequence, without DNA. The V and J calls shown here were made by TCRdb, not taken from the authors' results. The sample's records list some 140,000 distinct CDR3 sequences. Roughly 35% of the sample is in the top ten clones.

HCMV serostatus was determined by detecting HCMV-specific IgG in serum with a commercial ELISA kit. Peripheral blood mononuclear cells were isolated from blood by Ficoll density gradient centrifugation. This clonotype was obtained from a woman between 45 and 60 years old in good health. Donor details come from another sample of the same person, matched by shared clones. The sequencing sample was made of blood T cells: a sorted CD56 or NKG2C T cell subset, CD4+ or CD8+ T cells, or bulk PBMC T cells (not recorded which). The sequence joins TRBV12-3 or TRBV12-4 to TRBJ1-5; without DNA, the TCRdb call of TRBD1 cannot be checked. The CDR3 here reads CASTGSGNNQPQHF.